These T cell receptor beta chains were read from a single sample in a study of radiation and T cells in renal cell carcinoma. The protocol was immunoSEQ multiplex PCR, while the TCRdb copy is restricted to in-frame clones and leaves out a portion. Counted here are about 130,000 clones, around 90% occurring once; the ten biggest clones make up approximately 6%. This sample comprised blood, obtained from a patient whose treatment included radiotherapy and nephrectomy. The receptors were sampled from a woman aged 70-85 years with renal cell carcinoma. Each CDR3 is given with its conserved first and last residue. A D gene is named only where the DNA matches it firmly. Size is omitted from some rows. Given values are once, few, many or a class for expanded clones.

v_gene,j_gene,d_gene,abundance,CDR3aa,CDR3nt
TRBV7-7,TRBJ1-1,.,.,CASSLGPFGTEAFF,TGTGCTAGCAGCTTAGGACCCTTTGGCACTGAAGCTTTCTTT
TRBV27,TRBJ2-7,.,.,CASSLKDGAYEQYF,TGTGCCAGCAGTTTAAAAGACGGAGCCTACGAGCAGTACTTC
TRBV15,TRBJ2-4,TRBD1,.,CATSRDTGGLAKNIQYF,TGTGCCACCAGCAGAGATACAGGGGGACTAGCCAAAAACATTCAGTACTTC
TRBV19,TRBJ1-1,TRBD1,.,CASSIGKQGRWEAFF,TGTGCCAGTAGTATAGGAAAACAGGGGAGATGGGAAGCTTTCTTT
TRBV30,TRBJ2-7,TRBD1,.,CAWSVKGQGMGEQYF,TGTGCCTGGAGTGTAAAGGGACAGGGGATGGGCGAGCAGTACTTC
TRBV28,TRBJ1-1,.,few,CASRSSPEAFF,TGTGCCAGCAGGTCTTCGCCTGAAGCTTTCTTT
TRBV7-9,TRBJ2-5,.,.,CASSLTGQGGGKETQYF,TGTGCCAGCAGCTTAACAGGGCAAGGTGGGGGCAAAGAGACCCAGTACTTC
TRBV2,TRBJ2-1,.,.,CASAGGWNNEQFF,TGTGCCAGCGCGGGCGGGTGGAACAATGAGCAGTTCTTC
TRBV30,TRBJ2-1,.,.,CAWSVWGGLHNEQFF,TGTGCCTGGAGTGTATGGGGGGGGCTGCACAATGAGCAGTTCTTC
TRBV6-6,TRBJ1-1,.,.,CASSSPQGLTEAFF,TGTGCCAGCAGTTCCCCGCAGGGGCTCACTGAAGCTTTCTTT
TRBV5-1,TRBJ2-1,TRBD2,.,CASSLAAGVGNEQFF,TGCGCCAGCAGCTTGGCAGCGGGGGTGGGCAATGAGCAGTTCTTC
TRBV19,TRBJ1-5,.,.,CASSMEGDQPQHF,TGTGCCAGTAGTATGGAAGGGGATCAGCCCCAGCATTTT
TRBV7-9,TRBJ2-5,TRBD1,.,CASSSGTGLETQYF,TGTGCCAGCAGCTCCGGGACAGGGCTAGAGACCCAGTACTTC
TRBV11-1,TRBJ2-7,.,.,CASSLYARSYEQYF,TGTGCCAGCAGCTTATATGCTAGGAGCTACGAGCAGTACTTC
TRBV4-3,TRBJ2-3,.,.,CASSQSSGGATDTQYF,TGCGCCAGCAGCCAAAGTAGTGGGGGCGCGACAGATACGCAGTATTTT
TRBV19,TRBJ1-1,.,.,CAVRTLGASNTEAFF,TGTGCCGTGAGGACCCTTGGGGCTTCGAACACTGAAGCTTTCTTT
TRBV30,TRBJ1-2,TRBD1,.,CAWSVQGGGGYTF,TGTGCCTGGAGTGTACAGGGAGGGGGCGGCTACACCTTC
TRBV19,TRBJ2-5,TRBD2,.,CASSPDPGLQETQYF,TGTGCCAGTAGCCCGGACCCGGGACTACAAGAGACCCAGTACTTC